This T cell receptor (beta chain) was documented in a study of T-cell memory formation after mild COVID-19. Study-level findings and limits: CD4+ bias marked clones expanding day 15 to 37, unlike balanced contracting clones.

As regards this clonotype: Its antigen remains unidentified.

Trimming pared 3 bases from V and 1 base from J, leaving 9 bases between. The CDR3 is made up of 14 amino acids. The V gene's germline CDR1 is KGHSH and CDR2 LQKENI. Each CDR3 protein is one row after TCRdb ran MiXCR on the 5' RACE reads. There are some 450,000 distinct CDR3 sequences in the sample; around 20% occur only once, and 7.5% to 9.5% lies in the top ten. The receptor's source is an adult woman who had mild COVID-19 (a few samples of this study predate the infection). Cell type and time point are not known. This rearrangement joins TRBV18 to TRBJ1-1; D call uncertain. The sequencing sample was made of PBMCs or a T cell subset sorted from them (not recorded which). The CDR3 region is CASSPGLENTEAFF. The CDR3 coding sequence is TGTGCCAGCTCACCTGGTTTGGAGAACACTGAAGCTTTCTTT.